The 17 T cell receptor beta chains below all came from one sample that was sequenced in a study of PD-1 blockade in classical Hodgkin lymphoma. Time point in this sample: cycle 4 day 1 (C4D1), after 5 to 7 weeks of nivolumab. All patients relapsed after autologous stem cell transplantation, and brentuximab vedotin exposure varied. Only in-frame clones appear in the TCRdb table, and some are missing; sequencing was by immunoSEQ multiplex PCR. The table has roughly 42,000 clones, roughly 69% seen once. The sequencing here drew on peripheral blood mononuclear cells (PBMCs), taken before the fourth cycle of nivolumab. Receptors originate from a human donor with classical Hodgkin lymphoma.

The chain employs TRBV10-3 and TRBJ2-3, with D perhaps TRBD2 (6 bases). The CDR3 runs to 12 residues. Germline V CDR1 and CDR2: ENHRY, SYGVKD. V shed 4 bases and J shed 5 bases, with 7 bases lying between them. CDR3 loop: CAISGGEDTQYF. The CDR3 nucleotides read TGTGCCATCAGTGGGGGGGAAGATACGCAGTATTTT.

As for this clone: The same CDR3 is also encoded by other DNA sequences in this sample. The chain joins TRBV4-3 to TRBJ2-7; tentatively, D is TRBD1 (7 bases). Trimming shortened V by 1 base and J by 1 base, and 17 bases separated the two germline ends. The germline gives CDR1 LGHNA, CDR2 YSLEER. There are 17 residues in the CDR3. As DNA, the CDR3 is TGCGCCAGCAGCCAAGGTAGACAGGGAGGCACTTCCTACGAGCAGTACTTC. It translates to CASSQGRQGGTSYEQYF.

To note about this clone: A read error may produce the germline difference seen at one junction end. This chain uses TRBV6-6 with TRBJ1-6, with TRBD1 matching 7 bases. The CDR3 covers 16 residues. The germline V gene has CDR1 MNHNY and CDR2 SVGAGI (reference sequence). The CDR3 DNA reads TGTGCCACCAGTGTTAGCGCAACAGGGGCAAATTCACCCCTCCACTTT. Translation gives CATSVSATGANSPLHF.

This clone was found a few times. This chain connects TRBV11-2 to TRBJ1-4, with unresolved D. V was pared by 1 base and J by 2 bases, with 14 bases between. The CDR3 is made up of 17 amino acids. Per germline, CDR1 SGHAT and CDR2 FQNNGV. The chain's CDR3 is CASSLGRGYGTNEKLFF. The CDR3 region has the DNA TGTGCCAGCAGCTTAGGCAGAGGATACGGGACTAATGAAAAACTGTTTTTT.

By sample share, this clone is medium-sized. Other DNA sequences in the same sample also yield this CDR3. The chain couples TRBV19 to TRBJ2-7; 7 nucleotides match TRBD1. CDR1 is LNHDA, CDR2 SQIVND, per germline (reference sequence). Germline trimming cut 1 base from V and 1 base from J; bases unmatched to any gene: 4. This CDR3 has 15 amino acids. The CDR3 DNA reads TGTGCCAGTAGTATAGGAGGGGACAGTTCCTACGAGCAGTACTTC. Encoded protein: CASSIGGDSSYEQYF.

The chain links TRBV5-4 to TRBJ1-1; 11 bases fit TRBD1. J lost 4 bases, V lost 0 bases, and 5 bases had no gene match. Per the germline V gene, CDR1 is SGHNT and CDR2 is YYREEE (reference sequence). The CDR3 is 16 amino acids. The CDR3 protein is CASSLGLGTGGTEAFF. The DNA for the CDR3 is TGTGCCAGCAGCTTGGGGTTGGGGACAGGGGGCACTGAAGCTTTCTTT. Full variable domain (rest looked up from reference TRBV5-4 and TRBJ1-1): ETGVTQSPTHLIKTRGQQVTLRCSSQSGHNTVSWYQQALGQGPQFIFQYYREEENGRGNFPPRFSGLQFPNYSSELNVNALELDDSALYLCASSLGLGTGGTEAFFGQGTRLTVV.

This clone has at least ten counts. The chain recombines TRBV19 with TRBJ1-2; 7 bases match TRBD1. Germline V gives CDR1 LNHDA, CDR2 SQIVND (reference sequence). The CDR3 spans 15 residues. The V segment lost 4 bases and the J segment 2 bases; nucleotides outside the gene matches: 7. CDR3 DNA sequence: TGTGCCAGTAGTAAAGGGGGCCTGGAGAACTATGGCTACACCTTC. It specifies CASSKGGLENYGYTF.

This chain joins TRBV27 and TRBJ1-5, with D perhaps matching TRBD1 (6 bases). Trimming shortened V by 3 bases and J by 7 bases, and 16 bases separated the two germline ends. Looked up from germline, CDR1 is MNHEY and CDR2 is SMNVEV (reference sequence). The CDR3 is 15 amino acids. The CDR3 nucleotides are TGTGCCAGCAGTTTCGCGGCCGATCAGGGGCAGCCCCAGCATTTT. It codes for CASSFAADQGQPQHF.

The chain uses TRBV5-1 and TRBJ1-6, with 7 bases fitting TRBD1. After removal of 0 bases from V and 6 bases from J, the junction contained 3 bases not matched to a gene. The V gene's germline CDR1 is SGHRS and CDR2 YFSETQ. This CDR3 spans 15 amino acids. For the CDR3, the DNA is TGCGCCAGCAGCTTGGAAGGGGGCTTTAATTCACCCCTCCACTTT. This gives the protein CASSLEGGFNSPLHF.

Only a few counts were recorded for this clone. The chain combines TRBV6-1 with TRBJ1-2; 7 bases match TRBD1. Germline values: CDR1 MNHNS, CDR2 SASEGT. V gave up 8 bases and J gave up 3 bases; unmatched junction bases: 3. This CDR3 spans 12 amino acids. The chain's CDR3 is CASPGQYYGYTF. The CDR3 coding sequence is TGTGCCAGCCCGGGACAGTACTATGGCTACACCTTC.

This clone was observed once. As DNA, the CDR3 is TGTGCCAGCAGCTCAACGACTAGCGGCTACCAAGAGACCCAGTACTTC. Protein sequence: CASSSTTSGYQETQYF. The V and J genes are TRBV11-2 and TRBJ2-5; 9 bases line up with TRBD2. The ends lost 4 bases at V and 0 bases at J; junction bases unmatched: 6. CDR3 size: 16 residues. Germline assignment: CDR1 SGHAT and CDR2 FQNNGV.

As regards this clone: The identical CDR3 is also encoded by other nucleotide sequences in the sample. The rearrangement joins TRBV5-6 to TRBJ2-2, with D unclear. There are 14 residues in the CDR3. Germline V gene data show CDR1 as SGHDT and CDR2 as YYEEEE. With 1 base removed from V and 2 bases from J, the gap between germline ends came to 6 bases. The CDR3 loop is CASSLTVNTGELFF. CDR3 bases: TGTGCCAGCAGCTTGACGGTTAACACCGGGGAGCTGTTTTTT.

This clone is a singleton in its sample. V usage is TRBV4-3 and J usage is TRBJ2-1; 8 nucleotides line up with TRBD2. V lost 3 bases to trimming and J lost 0 bases; unmatched junction nucleotides: 7. Germline CDR1 and CDR2: LGHNA and YSLEER. This CDR3 is 17 amino acids long. As DNA, the CDR3 is TGCGCCAGCAGCCAGGATAGCGGGGCGAGCTCCTACAATGAGCAGTTCTTC. This translates into CASSQDSGASSYNEQFF.

This clone was picked up many times. This chain links TRBV7-9 with TRBJ2-7; perhaps TRBD2 as D (5 bases). Trimming left V 5 bases short and J 5 bases short, with 10 bases between. The CDR3 length is 12 residues. The germline CDR1 and CDR2 sequences are SEHNR and FQNEAQ (reference sequence). The CDR3 DNA reads as TGTGCCAGCAGCGTTAGCGTAGACGAGCAGTACTTC. Residues: CASSVSVDEQYF.

CDR3 sequence reads: CATAGEYSYEQYF. The CDR3 region has the DNA TGTGCCACTGCCGGGGAATACTCCTACGAGCAGTACTTC. The V gene is TRBV6-1, the J gene TRBJ2-7; D is possibly TRBD2 (5 bases). The CDR3 has 13 residues. The germline V gene has CDR1 MNHNS and CDR2 SASEGT. The germline V and J ends were trimmed by 10 bases and 0 bases, with 13 bases remaining between them.

The CDR3 sequence is CASSQVKQGLSDVQETQYF. As DNA, the CDR3 is TGCGCCAGCAGCCAAGTTAAGCAGGGGTTGTCAGACGTCCAAGAGACCCAGTACTTC. This rearrangement joins TRBV4-3 to TRBJ2-5, with D tentatively TRBD1 (6 bases). Trimming left V 1 base short and J 1 base short, with 22 bases between. CDR3 length equals 19 residues. Looked up from germline, CDR1 is LGHNA and CDR2 is YSLEER.

The rearrangement links TRBV5-6 to TRBJ2-7, with D unclear. This CDR3 spans 13 amino acids. V gave up 0 bases and J gave up 3 bases, with 7 bases separating them. The germline V gene has CDR1 SGHDT and CDR2 YYEEEE. CDR3 sequence: CASSLGLNYEQYF. The CDR3 DNA is TGTGCCAGCAGCTTGGGACTGAACTACGAGCAGTACTTC.